The 32 T cell receptor beta chains given below trace back to one sample, sequenced in a study of metastatic and nonmetastatic thyroid tumors. TCRdb re-called the PCR reads with MiXCR. The table has a few thousand clones, almost 35% seen once. No patient received treatment before thyroid surgery. Sequenced material: adjacent normal tissue. These TCRs come from a male donor with papillary thyroid cancer or a benign thyroid nodule (not recorded which). Some clones in this sample may be carry-over from other donors' samples.

Only a few counts were recorded for this clone. An end of the junction differs from the germline gene, which may be a read error. This chain links TRBV2 with TRBJ1-2, with 8 bases identical to TRBD1. The CDR3 loop spans 15 amino acids. The V gene's germline CDR1 is SNHLY and CDR2 FYNNEI. The CDR3 region has the DNA TGTGCCAGCAGTGCCGGGACAGGTTTTAACTATGGCTGCACCTTC. Translated, it gives CASSAGTGFNYGCTF.

This clone was seen a handful of times. The V gene is TRBV11-2, the J gene TRBJ2-7; D is perhaps TRBD1 (6 bases). Trimming took off 5 bases at V and 12 bases at J, with 20 bases between the two ends. Germline lookup yields CDR1 SGHAT and CDR2 FQNNGV. The CDR3 runs 13 residues. The CDR3 coding sequence is TGTGCCAGCAGCGCCTACGTAGGAGGACAGACGTACTTC. Translating gives CASSAYVGGQTYF. Full variable domain (remainder filled in from reference TRBV11-2 and TRBJ2-7): EAGVAQSPRYKIIEKRQSVAFWCNPISGHATLYWYQQILGQGPKLLIQFQNNGVVDDSQLPKDRFSAERLKGVDSTLKIQPAKLEDSAVYLCASSAYVGGQTYFGPGTRLTVT.

This clone is medium-sized in the sample. The gene calls are TRBV4-1 and TRBJ1-2; possibly TRBD1 for D (6 bases). The CDR3 contains 16 residues. Trimming took off 0 bases at V and 4 bases at J, with 15 bases between the two ends. From germline, CDR1 is MGHRA and CDR2 YSYEKL. The CDR3 protein is CASSQDSGAQSYGYTF. CDR3 coding DNA: TGCGCCAGCAGCCAAGATTCGGGGGCGCAGTCCTATGGCTACACCTTC.

This clone is classed as medium-sized. Other DNA sequences in the same sample also yield this CDR3. The genes are TRBV9 and TRBJ2-1, with D perhaps TRBD2 (5 bases). The CDR3 has 15 residues. CDR1 and CDR2 (germline): SGDLS, YYNGEE. The V and J ends lost 4 bases and 2 bases respectively, with 13 bases between them. The CDR3 DNA follows: TGTGCCAGCAGCACAACTAGACTACCCTACAATGAGCAGTTCTTC. It encodes CASSTTRLPYNEQFF.

This clone was detected only a few times. The rearrangement joins TRBV6-1 to TRBJ1-3, with D unresolved. The V gene lost 6 bases and the J gene lost 2 bases, with 14 bases spanning the gap. The CDR3 loop spans 15 amino acids. The germline gives CDR1 MNHNS, CDR2 SASEGT. CDR3 loop: CASRPLQRTGNTIYF. For the CDR3, the DNA is TGTGCCAGCAGACCCCTACAGAGGACTGGAAACACCATATATTTT.

V usage is TRBV18 and J usage is TRBJ2-2; D may be TRBD1 (5 bases). The V end lost 1 base, the J end lost 0 bases, and 6 bases lay between the germline ends. Germline V lookup: CDR1 KGHSH, CDR2 LQKENI. This CDR3 comprises 15 residues. CDR3: CASSPRQSNTGELFF. CDR3 DNA: TGTGCCAGCTCACCACGACAGTCGAACACCGGGGAGCTGTTTTTT.

This clone was detected once. The DNA of the CDR3 is TGTGCCAGCAGCTGGGACGGAGATGAAGCTAACTATGGCTACACCTTC. Its protein is CASSWDGDEANYGYTF. V gene TRBV5-5 combines with J gene TRBJ1-2; a possible D gene is TRBD1 (5 bases). The germline gives CDR1 SGHKS, CDR2 YYEKEE (reference sequence). This CDR3 has 16 residues. Trimming shortened V by 3 bases and J by 0 bases, and 15 bases separated the two germline ends.

The DNA of the CDR3 is TGTGCCACCAGTGCCCTACCGGGACAGGGGTCAGATACGCAGTATTTT. Its translation is CATSALPGQGSDTQYF. This chain joins TRBV24-1 and TRBJ2-3; 10 nucleotides agree with TRBD1. V gave up 5 bases and J gave up 4 bases; unmatched junction bases: 8. Germline-derived CDR1 and CDR2 are KGHDR and SFDVKD. This CDR3 spans 16 amino acids.

Only one count was recorded for this clone. The V gene is TRBV20-1, the J gene TRBJ2-7; 11 bases align to TRBD2. The V and J ends lost 1 base and 2 bases, in that order; junction bases with no gene match: 7. CDR3 length equals 16 residues. CDR1 and CDR2 (germline): DFQATT, SNEGSKA (reference sequence). In DNA form, the CDR3 reads TGCAGTGCTAGAGTCAGACTAGCGGGATGTACCTACGAGCAGTACTTC. Protein sequence: CSARVRLAGCTYEQYF.

As to this clone: A clone one base away is much larger, so this may be a read error. The same CDR3 is also encoded by other DNA sequences in this sample. This sequence joins TRBV20-1 and TRBJ1-2; TRBD1 might be the D (5 bases). Germline CDR1 DFQATT, CDR2 SNEGSKA (reference sequence). The CDR3 spans 14 residues. The CDR3 protein is CSARAEGRNYGYTF. The CDR3 region has the DNA TGCAGTGCTAGAGCTGAGGGGCGCAACTATGGATACACCTTC.

This clone appeared a few times. V and J are TRBV2 and TRBJ2-2, with a tentative D call TRBD1 (5 bases). Germline CDR1 and CDR2: SNHLY and FYNNEI. Trimming shortened V by 7 bases and J by 5 bases, and 17 bases separated the two germline ends. The CDR3 consists of 15 residues. The CDR3 protein is CASTAGLPGTGELFF. In DNA, the CDR3 is TGTGCCAGCACTGCAGGTCTCCCAGGGACCGGGGAGCTGTTTTTT.

The DNA of the CDR3 is TGTGCCAGCAGTTACCTCGACGGTGAAGCTTTCTTT. Protein product: CASSYLDGEAFF. The chain uses TRBV27 and TRBJ1-1; unclear D gene. This CDR3 is built from 12 residues. Trimming took 4 bases from V and 7 from J, leaving 10 bases between them. The germline V gene has CDR1 MNHEY and CDR2 SMNVEV (reference sequence).

This chain joins TRBV20-1 and TRBJ1-4, with 7 positions matching TRBD1. The germline CDR1 and CDR2 sequences are DFQATT and SNEGSKA (reference sequence). The CDR3 is made up of 14 amino acids. The J segment lost 7 bases and the V segment lost 5 bases, leaving 10 bases of the junction unmatched. The CDR3 nucleotides are TGCAGTGCTGGACCAAGACAGGGCGGTGAAAAACTGTTTTTT. Translation gives CSAGPRQGGEKLFF.

Comments on this clone: Other nucleotide sequences from this sample produce the same CDR3. The V gene is TRBV12-3 or TRBV12-4, the J gene TRBJ2-6, with D possibly TRBD2 on 5 matching bases. The V and J ends lost 3 bases and 0 bases respectively, with 12 bases between them. This CDR3 region has 17 residues. This chain's CDR3 is CASSLKASHSGANVLTF. DNA for the CDR3: TGTGCCAGCAGTTTGAAGGCTAGCCACTCTGGGGCCAACGTCCTGACTTTC.

This clone has just a few counts. The V and J genes are TRBV12-3 or TRBV12-4 and TRBJ1-2; D uncertain. Trimming took 2 bases from V and 2 from J, leaving 3 bases between them. This CDR3 is built from 12 residues. The CDR3 spells CASSLQNYGYTF. The CDR3 DNA follows: TGTGCCAGCAGTTTACAGAACTATGGCTACACCTTC.

In this sample, this clone turned up a few times. V usage is TRBV2 and J usage is TRBJ2-7; TRBD2 aligns across 10 bases. Germline assignment: CDR1 SNHLY and CDR2 FYNNEI. This CDR3 has 14 amino acids. V dropped 8 bases and J dropped 3; count of bases not matched to a gene: 7. The CDR3 reads CASQLAGKSYEQYF. CDR3 DNA sequence: TGTGCCAGCCAACTAGCGGGAAAGAGCTACGAGCAGTACTTC.

This clone was seen only once. The sample has other DNA sequences that encode this CDR3 too. The J gene is TRBJ1-1, the V gene TRBV4-1, with D unclear. Germline values: CDR1 MGHRA, CDR2 YSYEKL. This CDR3 contains 13 residues. Between the trimmed V and J ends, which lost 4 bases and 0 bases, there was a span of 6 bases. This chain's CDR3 is CASSLGLNTEAFF. The CDR3 DNA reads as TGCGCCAGCAGCCTAGGATTGAACACTGAAGCTTTCTTT.

This clone is labeled medium-sized. The V and J genes are TRBV15 and TRBJ1-5, with a weak D call TRBD1 (5 bases). The CDR3 consists of 15 residues. Germline V gene lookup returns CDR1 LNHNV and CDR2 YYDKDF (reference sequence). The V and J ends lost 0 bases and 4 bases respectively, with 10 bases between them. CDR3 nucleotides: TGTGCCACCAGCAGAGATAGTAGGGGAAATCAGCCCCAGCATTTT. This encodes CATSRDSRGNQPQHF.

There are a few counts of this clone. The V call is TRBV6-1, the J call TRBJ2-5, with D unclear. The CDR3 has 13 residues. The germline V gene encodes CDR1 MNHNS and CDR2 SASEGT. Trimming removed 8 bases at V and 5 bases at J, with 15 bases between. The CDR3 here is CASSKTDIETQYF. Here the CDR3 DNA reads TGTGCCAGCTCTAAGACGGATATTGAGACCCAGTACTTC.

The chain has TRBV7-6 and TRBJ2-7, with TRBD1 matching 9 bases. Germline assignment: CDR1 SGHVS and CDR2 FNYEAQ. V lost 0 bases, J lost 5 bases, and 8 bases stayed unmatched. The CDR3 is made up of 16 amino acids. The CDR3 nucleotides read TGTGCCAGCAGCTTAGCTGCTGGACAGGGGATTAACGAGCAGTACTTC. It is translated as CASSLAAGQGINEQYF.

The table lists this clone with many counts. The rearrangement joins TRBV10-2 to TRBJ2-5; TRBD2 aligns across 8 bases. Germline CDR1 WSHSY, CDR2 SAAADI. Losses at the gene ends were 0 bases for V and 4 bases for J; bases not matched to a gene: 7. This CDR3 region has 16 residues. The CDR3, as DNA: TGCGCCAGCAGTGAGTCGACCGGGGGGGTTGTAGAGACCCAGTACTTC. It encodes CASSESTGGVVETQYF.

This clone has only one observation. V and J are TRBV5-1 and TRBJ2-7; D gene ambiguous. The CDR3 runs to 13 residues. V was cut by 7 bases and J by 0 bases, with 11 bases left in between. The germline V gene has CDR1 SGHRS and CDR2 YFSETQ. Here the CDR3 reads CASGWDISYEQYF. The CDR3 DNA reads TGCGCCAGCGGTTGGGATATCTCCTACGAGCAGTACTTC.

V gene TRBV6-2 or TRBV6-3 combines with J gene TRBJ2-7; 7 positions agree with TRBD1. Germline V gene lookup returns CDR1 MNHEY and CDR2 SVGEGT. J lost 1 base, V lost 0 bases, and 18 bases had no gene match. CDR3 size: 20 residues. The chain's CDR3 is CASSYSRSTPGTAASYEQYF. The CDR3 nucleotides are TGTGCCAGCAGTTACTCGCGGTCTACGCCTGGGACAGCCGCTTCCTACGAGCAGTACTTC.

This clone has just a few counts. The gene calls are TRBV7-6 and TRBJ1-4; the D is unclear. V lost 5 bases, J lost 8 bases, and 9 bases lay in between. Germline values: CDR1 SGHVS, CDR2 FNYEAQ. This CDR3 has 12 residues. The CDR3 sequence is CASSQAWEKLFF. The CDR3 region has the DNA TGTGCCAGCAGCCAAGCTTGGGAAAAACTGTTTTTT.

This clone has only a few counts. The V call is TRBV6-1, the J call TRBJ1-1, with no clear D. The CDR3 spans 13 residues. V was shortened by 3 bases and J by 4 bases, with 9 bases between the two germline ends. The germline CDR1 and CDR2 sequences are MNHNS and SASEGT. This chain's CDR3 is CASSERASTEAFF. CDR3 sequence (DNA): TGTGCCAGCAGTGAGCGGGCGTCCACTGAAGCTTTCTTT.

The DNA for the CDR3 is TGTGCCAGCAGTTTTGGCGGGGCCTACAATGAGCAGTTCTTC. Amino acid sequence: CASSFGGAYNEQFF. The genes are TRBV27 and TRBJ2-1; D may be TRBD2 (6 bases). This CDR3 comprises 14 residues. Trimming stripped 3 bases from V and 2 bases from J, with 8 bases between. CDR1 and CDR2 (germline): MNHEY, SMNVEV (reference sequence).

This sequence joins TRBV11-2 and TRBJ2-7; D might be TRBD2 (6 bases). Germline loops: CDR1 SGHAT, CDR2 FQNNGV. The V end lost 1 base, the J end lost 5 bases, and 21 bases lay between the germline ends. The CDR3 length is 17 residues. The CDR3 nucleotides are TGTGCCAGCAGCTTAGGCCGTGGGGACGGGAGTATGGACGAGCAGTACTTC. Amino acids: CASSLGRGDGSMDEQYF.

V is TRBV9 and J is TRBJ1-2; D ambiguous. Germline loops: CDR1 SGDLS, CDR2 YYNGEE. Trimming cost V 3 bases and J 4 bases, with 28 bases left between them. This CDR3 is built from 19 residues. CDR3 in amino acids: CASSASLQGKGFGSYGYTF. The DNA for the CDR3 is TGTGCCAGCAGCGCTAGTCTCCAAGGGAAGGGATTTGGGAGCTATGGCTACACCTTC.

V gene TRBV20-1 combines with J gene TRBJ2-1, with D perhaps being TRBD1 or TRBD2 (5 bases each). Germline V gives CDR1 DFQATT, CDR2 SNEGSKA (reference sequence). The ends were cut back, 2 bases at V and 7 bases at J, with 15 bases in the middle. CDR3 length equals 14 residues. The CDR3 reads CSARSGRGVNEQFF. The CDR3 DNA reads as TGCAGTGCTAGATCCGGGCGAGGGGTAAATGAGCAGTTCTTC.

This clone was observed a few times. V and J are TRBV6-1 and TRBJ2-7; 8 bases align to TRBD1. The CDR3 is 14 amino acids. The J segment lost 3 bases and the V segment lost 7 bases, leaving 8 bases of the junction unmatched. Germline CDR1 is MNHNS and CDR2 is SASEGT. The CDR3 sequence: CASTEGQAIYEQYF. DNA for the CDR3: TGTGCCAGCACTGAGGGACAGGCTATCTACGAGCAGTACTTC.

The chain combines TRBV6-2 or TRBV6-3 with TRBJ2-1; TRBD1 is a possible D gene (6 bases). The CDR3 has 14 residues. Between the trimmed V and J ends, which lost 8 bases and 7 bases, there was a span of 18 bases. The germline gives CDR1 MNHEY, CDR2 SVGEGT. The CDR3 coding sequence is TGTGCCAGCCTCCTGGGGGCTCAGTATAATGAGCAGTTCTTC. It specifies CASLLGAQYNEQFF.

The gene calls are TRBV6-1 and TRBJ1-2, with D perhaps TRBD1 (5 bases). Looked up from germline, CDR1 is MNHNS and CDR2 is SASEGT. The V end lost 5 bases, the J end lost 2 bases, and 9 bases lay between the germline ends. The CDR3 totals 13 residues. CDR3 bases: TGTGCCAGCAGTTCGGGACCGAACTATGGCTACACCTTC. The encoded protein is CASSSGPNYGYTF.